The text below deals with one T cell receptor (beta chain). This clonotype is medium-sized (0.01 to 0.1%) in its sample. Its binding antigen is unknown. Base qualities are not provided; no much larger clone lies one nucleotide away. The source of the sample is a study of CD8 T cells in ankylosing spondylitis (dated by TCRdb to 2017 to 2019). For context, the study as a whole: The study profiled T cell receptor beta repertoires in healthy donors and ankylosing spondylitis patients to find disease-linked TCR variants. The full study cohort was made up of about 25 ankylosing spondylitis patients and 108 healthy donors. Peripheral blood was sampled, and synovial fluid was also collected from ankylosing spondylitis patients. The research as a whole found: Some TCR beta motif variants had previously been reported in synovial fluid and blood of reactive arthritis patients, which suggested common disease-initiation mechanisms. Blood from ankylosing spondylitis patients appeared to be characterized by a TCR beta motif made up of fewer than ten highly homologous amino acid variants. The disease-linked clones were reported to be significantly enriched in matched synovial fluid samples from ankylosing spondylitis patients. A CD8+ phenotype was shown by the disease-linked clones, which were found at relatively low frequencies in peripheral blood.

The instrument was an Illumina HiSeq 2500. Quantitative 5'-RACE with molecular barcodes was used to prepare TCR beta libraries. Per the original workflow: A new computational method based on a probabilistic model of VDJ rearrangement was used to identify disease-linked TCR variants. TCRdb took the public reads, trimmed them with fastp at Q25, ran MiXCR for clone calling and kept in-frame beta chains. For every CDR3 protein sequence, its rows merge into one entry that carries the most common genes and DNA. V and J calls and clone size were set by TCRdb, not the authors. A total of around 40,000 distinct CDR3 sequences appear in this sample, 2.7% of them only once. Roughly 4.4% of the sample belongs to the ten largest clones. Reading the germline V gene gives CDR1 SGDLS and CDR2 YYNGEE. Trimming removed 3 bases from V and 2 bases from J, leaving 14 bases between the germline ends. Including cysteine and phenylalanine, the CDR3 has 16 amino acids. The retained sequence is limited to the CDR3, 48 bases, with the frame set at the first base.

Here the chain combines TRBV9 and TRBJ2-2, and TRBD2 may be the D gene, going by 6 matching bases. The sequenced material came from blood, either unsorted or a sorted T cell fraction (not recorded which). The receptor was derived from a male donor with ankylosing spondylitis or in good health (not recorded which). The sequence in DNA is TGTGCCAGCAGCGCGGGAGTACGGCCCAACACCGGGGAGCTGTTTTTT. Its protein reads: CASSAGVRPNTGELFF.